Listed below are T cell receptor beta chains from one sample, sequenced in a study of T cells in Graves' hyperthyroidism and ophthalmopathy. MiXCR, applied by TCRdb to the multiplex PCR reads, yields one record per CDR3 protein. The table includes roughly 250,000 distinct CDR3 sequences, roughly 20% detected once. Sequencing input: blood. The receptors stem from a man younger than 40 with Graves' ophthalmopathy. Both conserved end residues are part of each CDR3. D genes are given only for firm matches. Some rows mark clone size as missing; the rest say once, few, many or name a class of expanded clone.

d_call: TRBD1; j_call: TRBJ1-2; v_call: TRBV5-6; clone_size: many; cdr3_nt: TGTGCCAGCAGTCCACGCTCCCGACAGGGACCTTATGGCTACACCTTC; cdr3_aa: CASSPRSRQGPYGYTF
d_call: .; j_call: TRBJ1-2; v_call: TRBV5-1; clone_size: .; cdr3_nt: TGCGCCAGCAGCCCACAACAGGGAACCCTCTCCTATGGCTACACCTTC; cdr3_aa: CASSPQQGTLSYGYTF
d_call: .; j_call: TRBJ2-5; v_call: TRBV3-1; clone_size: many; cdr3_nt: TGTGCCAGCAGCCAAGACCGCCCACGGAGGACCCAGTACTTC; cdr3_aa: CASSQDRPRRTQYF
d_call: .; j_call: TRBJ2-5; v_call: TRBV3-1; clone_size: .; cdr3_nt: TGTGCCAGCAGCCAACAGAGAAACCAAGAGACCCAGTACTTC; cdr3_aa: CASSQQRNQETQYF
d_call: .; j_call: TRBJ1-1; v_call: TRBV5-1; clone_size: .; cdr3_nt: TGCGCCAGCAGCTGGGGGAGCCCTGGGACTGAAACTTTCTTT; cdr3_aa: CASSWGSPGTETFF
d_call: .; j_call: TRBJ1-4; v_call: TRBV20-1; clone_size: .; cdr3_nt: TGCAGTGCTGGTGCCTCAGAAAAACTGTTTTTT; cdr3_aa: CSAGASEKLFF
d_call: .; j_call: TRBJ2-7; v_call: TRBV14; clone_size: .; cdr3_nt: TGTGCCAGCAGCCAAGATTTAGGCACAGCCGAGCAGTACTTC; cdr3_aa: CASSQDLGTAEQYF
d_call: .; j_call: TRBJ2-7; v_call: TRBV6-1; clone_size: few; cdr3_nt: TGTGCCAGCAGATATATAGGGGAGAGCTACGAGCAGTACTTC; cdr3_aa: CASRYIGESYEQYF
d_call: .; j_call: TRBJ1-2; v_call: TRBV30; clone_size: .; cdr3_nt: TGTGCCTGGAGTGTACGGGCTCTCTATGGCTACACCTTC; cdr3_aa: CAWSVRALYGYTF
d_call: TRBD1; j_call: TRBJ1-1; v_call: TRBV5-1; clone_size: few; cdr3_nt: TGCGCCAGCAGACCACAGGGGGACACTGAAGCTTTCTTT; cdr3_aa: CASRPQGDTEAFF
d_call: .; j_call: TRBJ2-3; v_call: TRBV7-6; clone_size: .; cdr3_nt: TGTGCCAGCAGCTCCCCCGTGGTAGGCGGCACAGATACGCAGTATTTT; cdr3_aa: CASSSPVVGGTDTQYF
d_call: .; j_call: TRBJ1-6; v_call: TRBV20-1; clone_size: .; cdr3_nt: TGCAGTGCTAGAGGCGACAGTAATTCACCCCTCCACTTT; cdr3_aa: CSARGDSNSPLHF
d_call: .; j_call: TRBJ2-1; v_call: TRBV15; clone_size: many; cdr3_nt: TGTGCCACCAGCAGATCTACACAATCCTACAATGAGCAGTTCTTC; cdr3_aa: CATSRSTQSYNEQFF
d_call: .; j_call: TRBJ1-3; v_call: TRBV27; clone_size: few; cdr3_nt: TGTGCCAGCAGTTTGTCCGTAAGCTCTGGAAACACCATATATTTT; cdr3_aa: CASSLSVSSGNTIYF
d_call: .; j_call: TRBJ1-5; v_call: TRBV10-3; clone_size: .; cdr3_nt: TGTGCCATCAGTGGCAGGAATCAGCCCCAGCATTTT; cdr3_aa: CAISGRNQPQHF
d_call: TRBD1; j_call: TRBJ2-5; v_call: TRBV5-1; clone_size: .; cdr3_nt: TGCGCCAGCAGCCGGATTGGACAGGGACAAGAGACCCAGTACTTC; cdr3_aa: CASSRIGQGQETQYF
d_call: TRBD2; j_call: TRBJ2-1; v_call: TRBV2; clone_size: .; cdr3_nt: TGTGCCAGCAGCGCGGGGACTAGCCTAGGGAATGAGCAGTTCTTC; cdr3_aa: CASSAGTSLGNEQFF
d_call: TRBD2; j_call: TRBJ2-5; v_call: TRBV20-1; clone_size: many; cdr3_nt: TGCAGTGCTAGAGAGGGCGGGAGGGCCAGGGAGACCCAGTACTTC; cdr3_aa: CSAREGGRARETQYF
d_call: .; j_call: TRBJ2-1; v_call: TRBV28; clone_size: .; cdr3_nt: TGTGCCAGCAGGAGCCACAGGGGAGGTAATGAGCAGTTCTTC; cdr3_aa: CASRSHRGGNEQFF
d_call: .; j_call: TRBJ2-1; v_call: TRBV20-1; clone_size: many; cdr3_nt: TGCAGTGCGCCTGAGATGGGGCTTGAGCAGTTCTTC; cdr3_aa: CSAPEMGLEQFF
d_call: .; j_call: TRBJ1-1; v_call: TRBV12-3/TRBV12-4; clone_size: few; cdr3_nt: TGTGCCACAAAAGGAACGCACAAGAACACTGAAGCTTTCTTT; cdr3_aa: CATKGTHKNTEAFF
d_call: .; j_call: TRBJ2-4; v_call: TRBV9; clone_size: few; cdr3_nt: TGTGCCAGCAGCCCGCCCTCCTCAACAGGGGCCAAAAACATTCAGTACTTC; cdr3_aa: CASSPPSSTGAKNIQYF
d_call: .; j_call: TRBJ2-2; v_call: TRBV13; clone_size: few; cdr3_nt: TGTGCCAGCAGCTTAGCACTATCGAACACCGGGGAGCTGTTTTTT; cdr3_aa: CASSLALSNTGELFF
d_call: .; j_call: TRBJ1-1; v_call: TRBV27; clone_size: many; cdr3_nt: TGTGCCAGCAGTTTCTTAGGGGGAAGAAAAACTGAAGCTTTCTTT; cdr3_aa: CASSFLGGRKTEAFF
d_call: TRBD1; j_call: TRBJ1-2; v_call: TRBV4-1; clone_size: few; cdr3_nt: TGCGCCAGCAGCCAAGTCCAGGGGGCGGCGTATCAGTATGGCTACACCTTC; cdr3_aa: CASSQVQGAAYQYGYTF
d_call: .; j_call: TRBJ2-3; v_call: TRBV12-3/TRBV12-4; clone_size: few; cdr3_nt: TGTGCCAGCAGCCTAGGCCGCCAGGGACGGGTGGTCGCAGATACGCAGTATTTT; cdr3_aa: CASSLGRQGRVVADTQYF
d_call: .; j_call: TRBJ1-6; v_call: TRBV28; clone_size: .; cdr3_nt: TGTGCCACTTTCGACGGCCCTAATTCACCCCTCCACTTT; cdr3_aa: CATFDGPNSPLHF
d_call: .; j_call: TRBJ2-3; v_call: TRBV7-9; clone_size: .; cdr3_nt: TGTGCCAGCAGCCTCTCTGCCGGCTGGGGTACGCAGTATTTT; cdr3_aa: CASSLSAGWGTQYF
d_call: TRBD1; j_call: TRBJ1-1; v_call: TRBV7-2; clone_size: many; cdr3_nt: TGTGCCAGCAGCTCCCCGGACAGGGCCCTTGAAGCTTTCTTT; cdr3_aa: CASSSPDRALEAFF
d_call: TRBD2; j_call: TRBJ2-7; v_call: TRBV28; clone_size: .; cdr3_nt: TGTGCCAGCAGTGGGGCTAGCGGGAGGAAAAGATACGAGCAGTACTTC; cdr3_aa: CASSGASGRKRYEQYF
d_call: .; j_call: TRBJ2-1; v_call: TRBV5-1; clone_size: .; cdr3_nt: TGCGCCAGCAGCCCCAGGGGGGTAGGGGCTACTCTGTCCAATGAGCAGTTCTTC; cdr3_aa: CASSPRGVGATLSNEQFF
d_call: TRBD1; j_call: TRBJ2-7; v_call: TRBV2; clone_size: few; cdr3_nt: TGTGCCAGTAGGCGACCGGGACAGGGGAACGAGCAGTACTTC; cdr3_aa: CASRRPGQGNEQYF
d_call: TRBD2; j_call: TRBJ2-5; v_call: TRBV12-3/TRBV12-4; clone_size: many; cdr3_nt: TGTGCCAGCAGTTTGGCTAGCGGGAGAGGAGAGACCCAGTACTTC; cdr3_aa: CASSLASGRGETQYF
d_call: TRBD1; j_call: TRBJ1-1; v_call: TRBV28; clone_size: many; cdr3_nt: TGTGCCAGCAGATCCGGGACAGGGAGTCAGAACACTGAAGCTTTCTTT; cdr3_aa: CASRSGTGSQNTEAFF
d_call: TRBD1; j_call: TRBJ2-7; v_call: TRBV6-1; clone_size: many; cdr3_nt: TGTGCCAGCAGTTACATGCAGGGGGCAAGTTACGAGCAGTACTTC; cdr3_aa: CASSYMQGASYEQYF
d_call: .; j_call: TRBJ2-5; v_call: TRBV15; clone_size: .; cdr3_nt: TGTGCCACCAGCAGAGATCTTTATTGGATGAAAGAGACCCAGTACTTC; cdr3_aa: CATSRDLYWMKETQYF
d_call: .; j_call: TRBJ2-3; v_call: TRBV20-1; clone_size: .; cdr3_nt: TGCAGTGTCCCTCAGGGGGGGACGACCCTGCCACTTTCCACAGATACGCAGTATTTT; cdr3_aa: CSVPQGGTTLPLSTDTQYF
d_call: TRBD2; j_call: TRBJ2-2; v_call: TRBV20-1; clone_size: .; cdr3_nt: TGCAGTGCTGGGAAGGGACTAGCGGGAGACACCGGGGAGCTGTTTTTT; cdr3_aa: CSAGKGLAGDTGELFF
d_call: .; j_call: TRBJ1-6; v_call: TRBV29-1; clone_size: few; cdr3_nt: TGCAGCGTTGAAGATCCTTACAGGAATTCACCCCTCCACTTT; cdr3_aa: CSVEDPYRNSPLHF
d_call: .; j_call: TRBJ2-7; v_call: TRBV7-2; clone_size: many; cdr3_nt: TGTGCCAGCAGCTCCTGGTATATGGACGAGCAGTACTTC; cdr3_aa: CASSSWYMDEQYF
d_call: TRBD2; j_call: TRBJ2-1; v_call: TRBV7-8; clone_size: few; cdr3_nt: TGTGCCAGCAGCTTAATACTAGCGGGAGCCAACAATGAGCAGTTCTTC; cdr3_aa: CASSLILAGANNEQFF
d_call: .; j_call: TRBJ1-2; v_call: TRBV9; clone_size: few; cdr3_nt: TGTGCCAGCGGACACCGCAACTATGGCTACACCTTC; cdr3_aa: CASGHRNYGYTF